Listed here are 22 T cell receptor beta chains from one sample, sequenced in a study of T cell changes during pregnancy in multiple sclerosis. Repertoires were generated with immunoSEQ multiplex PCR, while TCRdb's copy carries only in-frame clones and drops some. Of roughly 88,000 clones listed, under 95% are singletons. The sequencing used peripheral blood, collected in the first trimester of pregnancy. These receptors all come from a female donor with multiple sclerosis, enrolled in a pregnancy study.

The chain uses TRBV10-3 and TRBJ2-7; 9 bases are a match to TRBD1. The CDR3 loop spans 14 amino acids. Germline lookup yields CDR1 ENHRY and CDR2 SYGVKD. The V gene end was trimmed by 6 bases and the J gene end by 1 base; junction bases not matched to a gene: 4. The DNA for the CDR3 is TGTGCCATCAGCTCCGGGACAGGGTCCTACGAGCAGTACTTC. Translation gives CAISSGTGSYEQYF.

The chain has TRBV30 and TRBJ2-7, with 8 bases lining up with TRBD1. CDR1 and CDR2 (germline): GTSNPN, SVGIG (reference sequence). The V segment lost 2 bases and the J segment 4 bases; nucleotides outside the gene matches: 10. This CDR3 has 15 amino acids. DNA of the CDR3: TGTGCCTGGAGTCAGGCCAGGGGGCTCCGATACGAGCAGTACTTC. This encodes CAWSQARGLRYEQYF.

The rearrangement uses TRBV7-2 and TRBJ2-2; 8 bases match TRBD2. V was clipped by 4 bases and J by 4 bases; unmatched bases: 8. The CDR3 is made up of 16 amino acids. Germline lookup yields CDR1 SGHTA and CDR2 FQGNSA. This chain's CDR3 is CASSSQREWGTGELFF. The CDR3 bases are TGTGCCAGCAGCTCTCAGCGGGAGTGGGGCACCGGGGAGCTGTTTTTT. Complete variable domain (other parts from reference TRBV7-2 and TRBJ2-2): GAGVSQSPSNKVTEKGKDVELRCDPISGHTALYWYRQSLGQGLEFLIYFQGNSAPDKSGLPSDRFSAERTGGSVSTLTIQRTQQEDSAVYLCASSSQREWGTGELFFGEGSRLTVL.

J is TRBJ2-7 and V is TRBV7-9; D uncertain. V was clipped by 5 bases and J by 5 bases, with 4 bases between them. CDR3 length: 10 residues. Germline V gives CDR1 SEHNR, CDR2 FQNEAQ (reference sequence). This chain's CDR3 is CASSENEQYF. CDR3 DNA: TGTGCCAGCAGCGAGAACGAGCAGTACTTC.

The chain joins TRBV30 to TRBJ1-3; D is undetermined. From germline, CDR1 is GTSNPN and CDR2 SVGIG (reference sequence). The CDR3 is 11 residues long. Trimming took off 4 bases at V and 2 bases at J, with 3 bases between the two ends. This CDR3 reads CAWTTGNTIYF. The DNA of the CDR3 is TGTGCCTGGACTACTGGAAACACCATATATTTT.

This clone was recorded a few times. The CDR3 sequence: CASSGGQVAYEQYF. The CDR3 DNA reads TGTGCCAGCAGCGGAGGTCAGGTCGCCTACGAGCAGTACTTC. V gene TRBV2 combines with J gene TRBJ2-7; weak D call: TRBD2 (5 bases). The germline CDR1 and CDR2 sequences are SNHLY and FYNNEI. Trimming stripped 6 bases from V and 2 bases from J, with 14 bases between. This CDR3 is 14 amino acids long.

The V gene is TRBV19, the J gene TRBJ1-2; D remains ambiguous. This CDR3 has 12 residues. V lost 3 bases and J lost 3, with 5 bases in between. From germline, CDR1 is LNHDA and CDR2 SQIVND (reference sequence). The CDR3 coding sequence is TGTGCCAGTAGTATCGGGGACTATGGCTACACCTTC. Its protein product is CASSIGDYGYTF.

This sequence joins TRBV2 and TRBJ1-4, with D maybe TRBD1 (5 bases). The CDR3 contains 14 residues. The V gene's germline CDR1 is SNHLY and CDR2 FYNNEI. Trimming removed 3 bases from V and 8 bases from J, with 13 bases in between. CDR3 bases: TGTGCCAGCAGTGAGGGCAGGGTCAAGGAAAAACTGTTTTTT. Translation: CASSEGRVKEKLFF. Full variable domain (outside the CDR3, taken from reference TRBV2 and TRBJ1-4): EPEVTQTPSHQVTQMGQEVILRCVPISNHLYFYWYRQILGQKVEFLVSFYNNEISEKSEIFDDQFSVERPDGSNFTLKIRSTKLEDSAMYFCASSEGRVKEKLFFGSGTQLSVL.

J is TRBJ1-3 and V is TRBV5-1, with 8 nucleotides matching TRBD1. J was trimmed by 4 bases and V by 0 bases; bases with no gene match: 6. The germline CDR1 and CDR2 sequences are SGHRS and YFSETQ. The CDR3 has 16 residues. The CDR3 loop reads CASSLGTGNRGNTIYF. CDR3 in DNA: TGCGCCAGCAGCTTGGGGACAGGGAATCGCGGAAACACCATATATTTT.

This chain connects TRBV2 to TRBJ2-7, with D possibly TRBD1 on 6 matching bases. With 7 bases removed from V and 4 bases from J, the gap between germline ends came to 23 bases. Germline CDR1 is SNHLY and CDR2 is FYNNEI. CDR3 length: 16 residues. The CDR3 is CASKPQGGDSDYEQYF. For the CDR3, the DNA is TGTGCCAGCAAACCACAGGGCGGCGATAGTGATTACGAGCAGTACTTC.

The chain has TRBV4-1 and TRBJ2-1; 11 nucleotides match TRBD2. CDR3 length: 17 amino acids. V lost 0 bases to trimming and J lost 5 bases; unmatched junction nucleotides: 6. Germline V lookup: CDR1 MGHRA, CDR2 YSYEKL. The CDR3 DNA sequence: TGCGCCAGCAGCCAAGAGGGCCGGACTAGCGGGCACAATGAGCAGTTCTTC. Protein: CASSQEGRTSGHNEQFF.

This chain joins TRBV5-4 and TRBJ1-1; D not resolved. The germline V and J ends were trimmed by 1 base and 4 bases, with 8 bases remaining between them. The CDR3 is 13 residues long. Germline V gene lookup returns CDR1 SGHNT and CDR2 YYREEE (reference sequence). The CDR3 DNA is TGTGCCAGCAGCTTGCCCGAGATCACTGAAGCTTTCTTT. This gives the protein CASSLPEITEAFF.

V is TRBV5-6 and J is TRBJ2-2, with D perhaps matching TRBD1 (7 bases). In germline, CDR1 is SGHDT, CDR2 YYEEEE. V lost 4 bases and J 5 bases, leaving 15 bases between the germline ends. The CDR3 has 15 amino acids. CDR3 loop: CASSGTGAGTGELFF. The CDR3 bases are TGTGCCAGCAGCGGTACAGGGGCGGGGACCGGGGAGCTGTTTTTT.

In its sample, this clone was seen once. V and J are TRBV5-1 and TRBJ2-1, with unresolved D. The CDR3 length is 13 residues. With 3 bases removed from V and 4 bases from J, the gap between germline ends came to 8 bases. Germline V gene lookup returns CDR1 SGHRS and CDR2 YFSETQ. The DNA of the CDR3 is TGCGCCAGCAGCTACGCAGATTACAATGAGCAGTTCTTC. It translates to CASSYADYNEQFF. The whole variable domain, filled in from reference TRBV5-1 and TRBJ2-1, reads KAGVTQTPRYLIKTRGQQVTLSCSPISGHRSVSWYQQTPGQGLQFLFEYFSETQRNKGNFPGRFSGRQFSNSRSEMNVSTLELGDSALYLCASSYADYNEQFFGPGTRLTVL.

The genes are TRBV19 and TRBJ1-5, with D possibly being TRBD1 (6 bases). The germline V and J ends were trimmed by 5 bases and 0 bases, with 11 bases remaining between them. CDR1 is LNHDA and CDR2 is SQIVND in the germline V gene (reference sequence). The CDR3 is 15 amino acids. In DNA form, the CDR3 reads TGTGCCAGTAGTTCGACAGGAACTAGCAATCAGCCCCAGCATTTT. It yields the protein CASSSTGTSNQPQHF.

The chain employs TRBV9 and TRBJ2-7; D remains ambiguous. The germline gives CDR1 SGDLS, CDR2 YYNGEE. With 2 bases removed from V and 0 bases from J, the gap between germline ends came to 9 bases. CDR3 length equals 14 residues. CDR3 sequence: CASSVDTTSYEQYF. DNA for the CDR3: TGTGCCAGCAGCGTTGACACAACCTCCTACGAGCAGTACTTC.

The chain uses TRBV2 and TRBJ1-2; 8 nucleotides match TRBD1. After removal of 6 bases from V and 4 bases from J, the junction contained 4 bases not matched to a gene. Per germline, CDR1 SNHLY and CDR2 FYNNEI. This CDR3 contains 13 residues. The CDR3 spells CASSLGQVYGYTF. CDR3 DNA: TGTGCCAGCAGCCTGGGACAGGTCTATGGCTACACCTTC.

The chain recombines TRBV2 with TRBJ1-4; D possibly corresponds to TRBD1 (6 bases). The V and J ends lost 7 bases and 1 base respectively, with 10 bases between them. Per the germline V gene, CDR1 is SNHLY and CDR2 is FYNNEI. This CDR3 is built from 14 residues. CDR3 residues: CASNTQGTNEKLFF. The CDR3 bases are TGTGCCAGCAATACACAGGGAACTAATGAAAAACTGTTTTTT.

This clone appeared a few times. The V gene is TRBV15, the J gene TRBJ1-1, with TRBD1 identical over 10 bases. The CDR3 totals 13 residues. The germline V gene has CDR1 LNHNV and CDR2 YYDKDF (reference sequence). Trimming took 8 bases from V and 5 from J; bases not matched to a gene: 5. The CDR3 DNA is TGTGCCACCTCCCCGGACAGGGGGACTGAAGCTTTCTTT. This codes for CATSPDRGTEAFF.

The chain links TRBV7-9 to TRBJ2-7; tentatively, D is TRBD2 (6 bases). This CDR3 comprises 14 residues. The germline CDR1 and CDR2 sequences are SEHNR and FQNEAQ (reference sequence). V was pared by 5 bases and J by 3 bases, with 14 bases between. CDR3 loop: CASSPYYGGYEQYF. The CDR3 DNA reads TGTGCCAGCAGCCCATACTACGGGGGCTACGAGCAGTACTTC.

V usage is TRBV7-2 and J usage is TRBJ1-2; 10 nucleotides line up with TRBD1. Germline V lookup: CDR1 SGHTA, CDR2 FQGNSA. V trimming: 6 bases; J trimming: 5 bases; junction bases outside the gene matches: 9. The CDR3 spans 15 residues. Here the CDR3 DNA reads TGTGCCAGCAGACCCGGACAGGGGGAGTGGTATGGCTACACCTTC. This gives the protein CASRPGQGEWYGYTF.

The J gene is TRBJ2-7, the V gene TRBV4-1, with D perhaps TRBD1 (6 bases). V was cut by 3 bases and J by 2 bases, with 14 bases left in between. The germline V gene encodes CDR1 MGHRA and CDR2 YSYEKL. The CDR3 loop spans 15 amino acids. The CDR3 reads CASSQRSGQPYEQYF. The CDR3 nucleotides are TGCGCCAGCAGCCAGCGATCAGGACAGCCCTACGAGCAGTACTTC.